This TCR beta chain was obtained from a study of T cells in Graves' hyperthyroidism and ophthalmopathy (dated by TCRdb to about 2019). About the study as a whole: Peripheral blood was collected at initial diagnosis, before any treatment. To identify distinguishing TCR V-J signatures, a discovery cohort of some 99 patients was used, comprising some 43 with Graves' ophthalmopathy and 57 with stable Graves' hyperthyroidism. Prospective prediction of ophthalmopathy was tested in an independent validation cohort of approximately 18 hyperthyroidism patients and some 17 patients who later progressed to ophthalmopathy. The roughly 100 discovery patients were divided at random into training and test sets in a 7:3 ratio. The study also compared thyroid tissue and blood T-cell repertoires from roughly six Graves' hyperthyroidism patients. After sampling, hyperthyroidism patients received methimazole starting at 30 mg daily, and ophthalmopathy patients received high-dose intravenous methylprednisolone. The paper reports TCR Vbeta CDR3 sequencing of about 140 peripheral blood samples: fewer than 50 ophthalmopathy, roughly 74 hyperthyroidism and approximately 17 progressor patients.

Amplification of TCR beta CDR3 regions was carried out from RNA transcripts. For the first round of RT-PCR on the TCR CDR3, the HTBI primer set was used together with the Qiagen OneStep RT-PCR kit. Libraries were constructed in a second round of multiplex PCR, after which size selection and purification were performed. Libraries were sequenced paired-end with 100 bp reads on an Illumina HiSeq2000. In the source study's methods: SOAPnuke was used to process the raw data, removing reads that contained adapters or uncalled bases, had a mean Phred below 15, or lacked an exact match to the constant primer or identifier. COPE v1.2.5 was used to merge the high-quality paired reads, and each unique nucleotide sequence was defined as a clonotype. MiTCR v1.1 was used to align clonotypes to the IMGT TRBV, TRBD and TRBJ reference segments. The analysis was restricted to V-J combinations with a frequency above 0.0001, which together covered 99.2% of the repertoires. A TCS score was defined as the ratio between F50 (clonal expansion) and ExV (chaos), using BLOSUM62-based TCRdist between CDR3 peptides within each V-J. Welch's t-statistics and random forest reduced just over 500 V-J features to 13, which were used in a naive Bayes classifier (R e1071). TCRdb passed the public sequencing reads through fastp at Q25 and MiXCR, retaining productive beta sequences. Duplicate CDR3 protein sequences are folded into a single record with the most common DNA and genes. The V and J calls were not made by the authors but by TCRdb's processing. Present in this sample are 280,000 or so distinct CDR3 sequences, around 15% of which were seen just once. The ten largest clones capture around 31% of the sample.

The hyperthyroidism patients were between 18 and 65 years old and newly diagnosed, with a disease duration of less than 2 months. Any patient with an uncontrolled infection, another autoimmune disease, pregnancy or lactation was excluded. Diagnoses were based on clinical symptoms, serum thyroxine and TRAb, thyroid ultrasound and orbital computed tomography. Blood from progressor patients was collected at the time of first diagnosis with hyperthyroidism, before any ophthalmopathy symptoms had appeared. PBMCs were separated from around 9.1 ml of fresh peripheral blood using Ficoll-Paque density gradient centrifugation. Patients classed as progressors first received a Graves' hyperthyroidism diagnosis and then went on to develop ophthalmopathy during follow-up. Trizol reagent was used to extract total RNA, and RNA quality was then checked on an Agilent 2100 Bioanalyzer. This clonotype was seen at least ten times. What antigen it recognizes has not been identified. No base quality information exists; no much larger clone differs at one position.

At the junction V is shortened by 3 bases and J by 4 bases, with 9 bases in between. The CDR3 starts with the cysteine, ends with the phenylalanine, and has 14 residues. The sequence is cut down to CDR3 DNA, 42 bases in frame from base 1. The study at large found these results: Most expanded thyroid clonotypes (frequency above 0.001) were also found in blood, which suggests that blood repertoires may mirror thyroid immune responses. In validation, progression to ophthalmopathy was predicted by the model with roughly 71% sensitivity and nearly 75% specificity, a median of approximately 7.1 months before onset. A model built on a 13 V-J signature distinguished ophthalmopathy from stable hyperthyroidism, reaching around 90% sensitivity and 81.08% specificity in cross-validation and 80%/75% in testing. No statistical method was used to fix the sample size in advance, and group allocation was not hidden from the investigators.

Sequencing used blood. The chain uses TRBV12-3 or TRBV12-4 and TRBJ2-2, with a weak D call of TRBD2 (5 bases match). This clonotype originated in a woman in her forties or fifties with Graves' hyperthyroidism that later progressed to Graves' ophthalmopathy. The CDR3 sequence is CASSFRGGTGELFF. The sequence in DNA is TGTGCCAGCAGTTTTCGGGGTGGCACCGGGGAGCTGTTTTTT.